This TCR beta chain is drawn from a study of cytomegalovirus exposure and HLA in healthy donors. On the study more broadly: There were some 380 genotyped donors. Of these, about 81% fell in the genetic ancestry cluster associated with self-reported Caucasian donors.

Comment on this clone: Its antigen is undetermined.

Unmatched junction bases numbered 12, after V lost 6 bases and J lost 5 bases. CDR3 length: 16 residues. Germline V gene sequence: CDR1 WSHSY, CDR2 SAAADI. Study-level findings and limits: HLA alleles showed associations with 16,951 TCR beta sequences in a later analysis, at a 0.05 false discovery rate.

PCR employed 60 Vbeta and 13 Jbeta primers. TCRdb's copy holds only in-frame clones and misses some; the assay was immunoSEQ multiplex PCR. The profile shows 90,000 to 150,000 clones, approximately 75% of them singletons. This rearrangement joins TRBV10-2 to TRBJ2-1, with 8 nucleotides matching TRBD2. The sequenced sample was PBMCs. The origin of this receptor is a man between 40 and 49 years old in good health and CMV-seronegative. The CDR3 loop reads CASSATSEEGHNEQFF. CDR3 DNA sequence: TGCGCCAGCAGCGCGACTAGCGAGGAGGGCCACAATGAGCAGTTCTTC.